These 3 T cell receptor beta chains were all obtained from the same sample, sequenced in a study of cytomegalovirus exposure and HLA in healthy donors (dated by TCRdb to between 2016 and 2019). The method behind the library was the immunoSEQ multiplex PCR assay. The multiplex PCR relied on a mix of 60 forward primers for TCR Vbeta segments and 13 reverse primers for TCR Jbeta segments. TCRdb stores this immuneACCESS table with in-frame sequences only. Part of the clones is absent; in the studies checked, under half of the shortfall reflects unresolved V genes, and no reason is known for the rest. For this sample the table gives 84,000 or so clones, of which roughly 83% were detected only once. Jointly, the top ten make up roughly 2.6% of the sample. The sample was PBMCs. The receptors here all came from a woman aged 45 to 65 in good health and CMV-seronegative.

The V call is TRBV7-9, the J call TRBJ2-5, with 9 bases fitting TRBD2. The tail of the sequence fits TRBJ2-7 better, so the J call may be wrong. The CDR3 loop spans 14 amino acids. Germline V gene sequence: CDR1 SEHNR, CDR2 FQNEAQ (reference sequence). CDR3 region: CASSYIAGAHEQYF. CDR3 coding DNA: TGTGCCAGCAGCTATATAGCGGGAGCCCACGAGCAGTACTTC.

J is TRBJ2-7 and V is TRBV6-5, with 7 bases aligning to TRBD2. The CDR3 has 12 amino acids. CDR1 and CDR2 from the germline V gene are MNHEY and SVGAGI. V was pared by 10 bases and J by 0 bases, with 3 bases of the junction left unmatched. CDR3: CATGTTSYEQYF. In nucleotides, the CDR3 is TGTGCCACCGGGACTACCTCCTACGAGCAGTACTTC.

The chain is built from TRBV4-1 and TRBJ2-1; D remains ambiguous. Per germline, CDR1 MGHRA and CDR2 YSYEKL. V dropped 2 bases and J dropped 3 bases, with 8 bases sitting between them. The CDR3 consists of 14 residues. The chain's CDR3 is CASSQIVSYNEQFF. The CDR3 region has the DNA TGCGCCAGCAGCCAAATAGTTAGCTACAATGAGCAGTTCTTC.